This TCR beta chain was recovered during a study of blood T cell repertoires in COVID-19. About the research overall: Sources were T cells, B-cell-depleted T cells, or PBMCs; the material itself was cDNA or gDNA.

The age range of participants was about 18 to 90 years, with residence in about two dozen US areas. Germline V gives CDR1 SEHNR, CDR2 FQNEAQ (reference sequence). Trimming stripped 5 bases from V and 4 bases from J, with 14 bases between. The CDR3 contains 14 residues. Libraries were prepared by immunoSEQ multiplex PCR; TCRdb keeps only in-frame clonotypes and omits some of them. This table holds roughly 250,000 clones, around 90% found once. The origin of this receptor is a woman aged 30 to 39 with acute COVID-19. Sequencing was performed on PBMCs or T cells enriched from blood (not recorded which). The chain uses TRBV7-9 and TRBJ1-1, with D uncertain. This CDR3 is CASSAALPGTEAFF. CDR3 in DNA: TGTGCCAGCAGCGCCGCACTCCCCGGCACTGAAGCTTTCTTT.